This T cell receptor (beta chain) was captured in a study of PD-1 blockade in classical Hodgkin lymphoma (TCRdb year 2020). Background for the entire study: Nivolumab dosing was 3 mg/kg intravenously every 2 weeks, continuing until either disease progression or unacceptable toxicity. The study used TCR beta sequencing and CyTOF to define a peripheral blood immune signature of response to PD-1 blockade in classical Hodgkin lymphoma. General conclusions and limits of the study: CD4+ but not CD8+ TCR diversity rose significantly by C4D1 (p=0.0027 vs p=0.16), most apparent in complete responders (p=0.02). Baseline TCR diversity was reported to be lower in newly diagnosed patients than in healthy donors and to be lower still in relapsed/refractory patients. Lower diversity was seen in patients whose nivolumab began less than 1 year after ASCT, and these patients were left out of later analyses so that immune reconstitution would not confound the results. The study was restricted to a single clinical trial cohort, and the causes of repertoire differences, possibly disease activity or prior therapy, were left undefined. Baseline diversity similar to that of newly diagnosed patients was observed in trial patients achieving complete response, whereas significantly lower diversity was observed in partial responders and progressors.

Genomic DNA was extracted with the Qiagen DNeasy kit from unsorted PBMCs and from negatively selected CD4+ and CD8+ fractions. Amplification of TCR beta CDR3 regions was done by immunoSEQ multiplex PCR with primers that anneal to V and J segments. A synthetic immune receptor repertoire was used to minimize amplification bias, and any residual bias was removed computationally once sequencing was done. The authors' pipeline ran thus. Repertoire diversity was quantified as the Shannon entropy index using custom Python scripts. Unsorted, CD4+ and CD8+ repertoires were analyzed separately, except for combined analyses in which CD4+ and CD8+ sequences were merged in silico. Clonal expansion was defined as a frequency increase of at least 2-fold after treatment compared with C1D1, and clones undetected at baseline were assigned a pseudocount of 0.5. Singleton clones were defined as clones with 0 or 1 copy at C1D1, and non-singleton clones were defined as clones with 2 or more copies. By matching protein sequences in sorted samples from the same patient, clones expanded in unsorted samples were annotated as CD4+, CD8+ or unknown. Wilcoxon tests on paired samples were used to test changes in diversity from C1D1 to C4D1. In its TCRdb copy, this immuneACCESS table keeps in-frame sequences only and misses some clones. Where compared with another copy, unresolved V genes explain less than half of these, and the others have no known cause. V and J calls and clone size follow that table, whereas D and trimming were derived from the DNA. In this sample the table shows 30,000 or so clones, about 82% of which occur a single time. The ten largest clonotypes hold around 15% of the sample.

In light of the paper, this sample's time point label describes: cycle 4 day 1 (C4D1), after more than five weeks of nivolumab. All trial patients had relapsed after autologous stem cell transplantation, with cohorts A, B and C differing in prior brentuximab vedotin exposure. The trial cohort was composed of 55 to 65 patients with relapsed/refractory classical Hodgkin lymphoma, for whom complete response, partial response or progressive disease was recorded as best overall response. In the multi-cohort phase II CheckMate 205 trial, trial patients received single-agent nivolumab. An independent review committee assessed best overall response by applying the 2007 International Working Group response criteria. Trial PBMCs were obtained immediately prior to nivolumab initiation (C1D1) and on therapy at cycle 2 day 1 and cycle 4 day 1. After peripheral blood was drawn into 8 mL Vacutainer Cell Preparation Tubes, PBMCs were isolated by centrifugation and then cryopreserved.

Comments on this clone: It has no known antigen specificity. Base qualities are not recorded, but no much larger clone differs from it by a single base.

V has 2 bases trimmed and J has 3 bases trimmed; junction bases matching no gene number 3. The germline V gene encodes CDR1 SGDLS and CDR2 YYNGEE. Counted from cysteine to phenylalanine, this CDR3 has 16 amino acids. Kept here is only the CDR3 DNA, which spans 48 bases and is read in frame from base 1. The receptor chain draws on TRBV9 and TRBJ2-5, and 14 junction bases match TRBD2. Sequencing used peripheral blood mononuclear cells (PBMCs), obtained before the fourth cycle of nivolumab. This sequence was found in a human donor with classical Hodgkin lymphoma. The nucleotide sequence reads TGTGCCAGCAGCGTGGGACTAGCGGGAGCTGAAGAGACCCAGTACTTC. Translated, it gives CASSVGLAGAEETQYF.